The 18 T cell receptor beta chains below come from one sample, sequenced in a study of long-term antiretroviral therapy in people with HIV. An immunoSEQ assay, version v3.0, was performed at survey level. Profiling relied on immunoSEQ multiplex PCR, and the TCRdb table lists in-frame clones only, not all of them. The sample yields around 30,000 clones, 75% to 85% seen once. Sequencing used unsorted PBMCs, obtained roughly 3.3 years after starting antiretroviral therapy. Receptor source: a man younger than 30 with HIV.

The CDR3 DNA is TGTGCCAGCAGCTTGGGAAGACGGCGGGTTTACAATGAGCAGTTCTTC. Residues: CASSLGRRRVYNEQFF. The chain combines TRBV5-6 with TRBJ2-1; D may be TRBD2 (5 bases). V lost 0 bases and J lost 4, with 14 bases in between. The CDR3 is made up of 16 amino acids. Germline loops: CDR1 SGHDT, CDR2 YYEEEE.

V is TRBV27 and J is TRBJ2-3; the match to TRBD2 covers 9 bases. The CDR3 has 18 amino acids. The ends lost 3 bases at V and 6 bases at J; junction bases unmatched: 16. Germline lookup yields CDR1 MNHEY and CDR2 SMNVEV (reference sequence). The CDR3 coding sequence is TGTGCCAGCAGTTTCCAAGCGAGGGGGACTAGCCGATCCGATACGCAGTATTTT. Its protein is CASSFQARGTSRSDTQYF.

This rearrangement joins TRBV9 to TRBJ2-7; possibly TRBD1 for D (6 bases). The CDR3 runs to 13 residues. Germline assignment: CDR1 SGDLS and CDR2 YYNGEE. Trimming cost V 0 bases and J 6 bases, with 10 bases left between them. CDR3 loop: CASSVDWGPEQYF. The CDR3 nucleotides read TGTGCCAGCAGCGTAGATTGGGGGCCCGAGCAGTACTTC.

The chain has TRBV5-1 and TRBJ2-2; 12 nucleotides align to TRBD2. The CDR3 has 15 amino acids. Germline-derived CDR1 and CDR2 are SGHRS and YFSETQ. Trimming took 4 bases from V and 5 from J; bases not matched to a gene: 3. The CDR3 here is CASSPGTSGTGELFF. The CDR3 DNA reads as TGCGCCAGCAGCCCCGGGACTAGCGGGACCGGGGAGCTGTTTTTT.

This sequence joins TRBV5-8 and TRBJ1-1; tentatively, D is TRBD1 (5 bases). V gave up 0 bases and J gave up 5 bases, with 17 bases separating them. In germline, CDR1 is SGHTS, CDR2 YDEGEE. The CDR3 runs 16 residues. CDR3 residues: CASSLAWGEVWTEAFF. Here the CDR3 DNA reads TGTGCCAGCAGCTTGGCCTGGGGGGAGGTGTGGACTGAAGCTTTCTTT.

The chain has TRBV5-1 and TRBJ1-3; D gene ambiguous. Trimming took 0 bases from V and 1 from J, leaving 8 bases between them. Germline V gives CDR1 SGHRS, CDR2 YFSETQ. The CDR3 spans 15 residues. CDR3 sequence reads: CASSLDRGSGNTIYF. CDR3 in DNA: TGCGCCAGCAGCTTGGACCGAGGATCTGGAAACACCATATATTTT.

The chain carries TRBV13 and TRBJ2-7, with D unresolved. Germline V gene data show CDR1 as PRHDT and CDR2 as FYEKMQ (reference sequence). This CDR3 region has 14 residues. Trimming cost V 4 bases and J 0 bases, with 10 bases left between them. The CDR3 loop reads CASSSRTVSYEQYF. In DNA form, the CDR3 reads TGTGCCAGCAGCTCCCGAACTGTCTCCTACGAGCAGTACTTC.

The chain links TRBV5-1 to TRBJ2-7, with 9 bases identical to TRBD1. Germline-derived CDR1 and CDR2 are SGHRS and YFSETQ. The CDR3 totals 15 residues. Germline trimming cut 3 bases from V and 4 bases from J; bases unmatched to any gene: 8. CDR3 nucleotide sequence: TGCGCCAGCAGCTCACCCGGGACAGGGTTTTACGAGCAGTACTTC. It is translated as CASSSPGTGFYEQYF. Full variable domain (rest looked up from reference TRBV5-1 and TRBJ2-7): KAGVTQTPRYLIKTRGQQVTLSCSPISGHRSVSWYQQTPGQGLQFLFEYFSETQRNKGNFPGRFSGRQFSNSRSEMNVSTLELGDSALYLCASSSPGTGFYEQYFGPGTRLTVT.

The chain joins TRBV2 to TRBJ1-1; D unresolved. Per germline, CDR1 SNHLY and CDR2 FYNNEI. Trimming shortened V by 8 bases and J by 3 bases, and 10 bases separated the two germline ends. The CDR3 length is 12 residues. CDR3 nucleotides: TGTGCCAGCCTGGTAGGCTACACTGAAGCTTTCTTT. Its translation: CASLVGYTEAFF. The whole variable domain, remainder taken from reference TRBV2 and TRBJ1-1, is EPEVTQTPSHQVTQMGQEVILRCVPISNHLYFYWYRQILGQKVEFLVSFYNNEISEKSEIFDDQFSVERPDGSNFTLKIRSTKLEDSAMYFCASLVGYTEAFFGQGTRLTVV.

The V and J genes are TRBV11-2 and TRBJ2-7; D tentatively reads TRBD1 or TRBD2 (5 bases each). With 4 bases removed from V and 0 bases from J, the gap between germline ends came to 10 bases. The CDR3 totals 14 residues. CDR1 is SGHAT and CDR2 is FQNNGV in the germline V gene. This CDR3 is CASSWGTDSYEQYF. As DNA, the CDR3 is TGTGCCAGCAGCTGGGGGACGGACTCCTACGAGCAGTACTTC.

On this clone: A read error is possible here, since a much larger clone lies one base away. The sample holds other DNA sequences that translate to the same CDR3. The chain links TRBV5-1 to TRBJ2-2; 9 bases align to TRBD1. The CDR3 totals 15 residues. After removal of 2 bases from V and 6 bases from J, the junction contained 5 bases not matched to a gene. The germline V gene has CDR1 SGHRS and CDR2 YFSETQ. Here the CDR3 reads CASSFKQGAAGELFF. CDR3 in DNA: TGCGCCAGCAGCTTTAAACAGGGGGCGGCCGGGGAGCTGTTTTTT. The full variable domain, in which reference TRBV5-1 and TRBJ2-2 provide the parts outside the CDR3, is KAGVTQTPRYLIKTRGQQVTLSCSPISGHRSVSWYQQTPGQGLQFLFEYFSETQRNKGNFPGRFSGRQFSNSRSEMNVSTLELGDSALYLCASSFKQGAAGELFFGEGSRLTVL.

The chain uses TRBV7-8 and TRBJ1-1, with TRBD1 as a possible D gene (5 bases). CDR1 and CDR2 (germline): SGHVS, FQNEAQ. This CDR3 comprises 16 residues. V lost 1 base and J 1 base, leaving 13 bases between the germline ends. CDR3 coding DNA: TGTGCCAGCAGCTTAGGAGCAGGGAATACGAACACTGAAGCTTTCTTT. It translates to CASSLGAGNTNTEAFF.

This clone was detected only once. The chain couples TRBV18 to TRBJ2-6; TRBD2 might be the D (5 bases). Germline CDR1 KGHSH, CDR2 LQKENI. V lost 3 bases, J lost 2 bases, and 17 bases lay in between. CDR3 length equals 18 residues. The CDR3 protein is CASSPYLNTGTGANVLTF. Here the CDR3 DNA reads TGTGCCAGCTCACCCTACCTAAACACGGGGACTGGGGCCAACGTCCTGACTTTC.

The V call is TRBV6-6, the J call TRBJ1-1, with D uncertain. Germline lookup yields CDR1 MNHNY and CDR2 SVGAGI (reference sequence). Trimming removed 2 bases at V and 2 bases at J, with 15 bases between. The CDR3 has 16 amino acids. CDR3 nucleotides: TGTGCCAGCAGTTACCCGGACGGAGGGCCCAACACTGAAGCTTTCTTT. As protein: CASSYPDGGPNTEAFF.

This clone was seen a few times. The V call is TRBV6-1, the J call TRBJ1-4; D unresolved. The CDR3 has 12 amino acids. V was cut by 6 bases and J by 8 bases, with 10 bases left in between. The V gene's germline CDR1 is MNHNS and CDR2 SASEGT. CDR3 residues: CASSGMGEKLFF. The CDR3 coding sequence is TGTGCCAGCAGCGGAATGGGAGAAAAACTGTTTTTT.

A few counts support this clone. The gene calls are TRBV7-9 and TRBJ1-2, with D perhaps TRBD1 (5 bases). The germline CDR1 and CDR2 sequences are SEHNR and FQNEAQ (reference sequence). The CDR3 contains 15 residues. Trimming removed 3 bases from V and 2 bases from J, with 13 bases in between. The CDR3 is CASSFVLGPNYGYTF. As DNA, the CDR3 is TGTGCCAGCAGCTTTGTTCTGGGGCCGAACTATGGCTACACCTTC. Full variable domain (missing parts from reference TRBV7-9 and TRBJ1-2): DTGVSQNPRHKITKRGQNVTFRCDPISEHNRLYWYRQTLGQGPEFLTYFQNEAQLEKSRLLSDRFSAERPKGSFSTLEIQRTEQGDSAMYLCASSFVLGPNYGYTFGSGTRLTVV.

This sequence joins TRBV18 and TRBJ2-7; tentative D call: TRBD2 (5 bases). Germline values: CDR1 KGHSH, CDR2 LQKENI. The CDR3 totals 18 residues. V lost 1 base, J lost 3 bases, and 22 bases lay in between. CDR3: CASSPQKSNGAVFYEQYF. The CDR3 DNA is TGTGCCAGCTCACCACAAAAGTCTAATGGAGCGGTCTTCTACGAGCAGTACTTC.

The genes are TRBV5-1 and TRBJ2-1; D gene ambiguous. Germline V gene lookup returns CDR1 SGHRS and CDR2 YFSETQ. V lost 2 bases, J lost 0 bases, and 9 bases lay in between. CDR3 length: 15 amino acids. The DNA of the CDR3 is TGCGCCAGCAGCTTAGATCCGAGCTCCTACAATGAGCAGTTCTTC. It specifies CASSLDPSSYNEQFF.